These 18 T cell receptor beta chains share one sample of origin, sequenced in a study of blood T cell repertoires in COVID-19. Clones were sequenced by immunoSEQ multiplex PCR, and TCRdb holds only the in-frame ones, with some missing. The top ten clones hold roughly 13% of a sample with roughly 59,000 clones, approximately 78% of them seen once. The source material was peripheral blood. The source of these receptors is a man older than 75 with acute or convalescent COVID-19.

To note about this clone: Its ends do not fully match the called genes, so a read error is possible. The chain is built from TRBV9 and TRBJ2-3; TRBD1 agrees at 10 bases. This CDR3 spans 16 amino acids. Germline CDR1 reads SGDLS; CDR2 reads YYNGEE. The DNA of the CDR3 is TGTGCCAGCAGCCTCCTTGCCGGGGACAGGGGAGGTATCATGAATTTT. It is translated as CASSLLAGDRGGIMNF. Complete variable domain (other parts from reference TRBV9 and TRBJ2-3): DSGVTQTPKHLITATGQRVTLRCSPRSGDLSVYWYQQSLDQGLQFLIQYYNGEERAKGNILERFSAQQFPDLHSELNLSSLELGDSALYFCASSLLAGDRGGIMNFGPGTRLTVL.

The chain joins TRBV11-2 to TRBJ2-4; possible D gene TRBD1, 6 bases. The CDR3 has 16 amino acids. Trimming cost V 1 base and J 7 bases, with 17 bases left between them. Germline CDR1 reads SGHAT; CDR2 reads FQNNGV. CDR3 coding DNA: TGTGCCAGCAGCTTAGGTAGGCAGGCTAGGGGGAACATTCAGTACTTC. This gives the protein CASSLGRQARGNIQYF.

J is TRBJ2-1 and V is TRBV18; weak D call: TRBD2 (6 bases). The CDR3 has 14 residues. Deletions cut 0 bases from V and 10 bases from J, with 13 bases between. Germline values: CDR1 KGHSH, CDR2 LQKENI. The DNA for the CDR3 is TGTGCCAGCTCACCACCGGGACTCCCCGGGGAGCAGTTCTTC. It translates to CASSPPGLPGEQFF.

The gene calls are TRBV5-4 and TRBJ1-2; TRBD1 might be the D (5 bases). Trimming removed 4 bases at V and 4 bases at J, with 20 bases between. From germline, CDR1 is SGHNT and CDR2 YYREEE (reference sequence). The CDR3 length is 16 residues. The CDR3 DNA sequence: TGTGCCAGCAGCGAGGGAGGAAGGGGTGGTGTCTATGGCTACACCTTC. As protein: CASSEGGRGGVYGYTF.

Only one count was recorded for this clone. V usage is TRBV19 and J usage is TRBJ1-2, with D perhaps TRBD1 (6 bases). The CDR3 is 13 residues long. V lost 10 bases to trimming and J lost 3 bases, with 15 bases between them. Looked up from germline, CDR1 is LNHDA and CDR2 is SQIVND (reference sequence). DNA for the CDR3: TGTGCCACGGTTGGACAGCCTTACTATGGCTACACCTTC. As protein: CATVGQPYYGYTF. Together with reference TRBV19 and TRBJ1-2, the CDR3 gives the full variable domain: DGGITQSPKYLFRKEGQNVTLSCEQNLNHDAMYWYRQDPGQGLRLIYYSQIVNDFQKGDIAEGYSVSREKKESFPLTVTSAQKNPTAFYLCATVGQPYYGYTFGSGTRLTVV.

The chain joins TRBV3-1 (or the pseudogene TRBV3-2) to TRBJ1-2; unclear D gene. V was pared by 3 bases and J by 5 bases, with 7 bases between. CDR1 and CDR2 from the germline V gene are LGHDT and YNNKEL (reference sequence). The CDR3 is made up of 12 amino acids. Here the CDR3 DNA reads TGTGCCAGCAGCCAGCCAGGATATGGCTACACCTTC. It specifies CASSQPGYGYTF.

This clone was seen only a few times. The genes are TRBV5-5 and TRBJ2-1; weak D call: TRBD1 (6 bases). The CDR3 totals 15 residues. Germline V gene lookup returns CDR1 SGHKS and CDR2 YYEKEE (reference sequence). V lost 3 bases to trimming and J lost 0 bases, with 10 bases between them. CDR3 bases: TGTGCCAGCAGCTGGACAGCCAGCTCCTACAATGAGCAGTTCTTC. It codes for CASSWTASSYNEQFF.

V and J are TRBV28 and TRBJ1-1; D gene ambiguous. Trimming took 2 bases from V and 6 from J, leaving 7 bases between them. CDR1 and CDR2 from the germline V gene are MDHEN and SYDVKM. This CDR3 contains 12 residues. The DNA of the CDR3 is TGTGCCAGCAGTTTAATGGGCGCTGAAGCTTTCTTT. It codes for CASSLMGAEAFF.

This chain uses TRBV19 with TRBJ2-7, with D uncertain. Germline lookup yields CDR1 LNHDA and CDR2 SQIVND (reference sequence). V was shortened by 10 bases and J by 0 bases, with 13 bases between the two germline ends. The CDR3 has 13 amino acids. Here the CDR3 DNA reads TGTGCCACCTCCCCAGGAATCTCCTACGAGCAGTACTTC. Its protein is CATSPGISYEQYF.

V gene TRBV29-1 combines with J gene TRBJ1-2; D uncertain. Germline lookup yields CDR1 SQVTM and CDR2 ANQGSEA. V lost 7 bases to trimming and J lost 0 bases, with 6 bases between them. The CDR3 extends over 11 amino acids. DNA for the CDR3: TGCAGCGGCCGAGCTAACTATGGCTACACCTTC. Translation gives CSGRANYGYTF. Complete variable domain (other parts from reference TRBV29-1 and TRBJ1-2): SAVISQKPSRDICQRGTSLTIQCQVDSQVTMMFWYRQQPGQSLTLIATANQGSEATYESGFVIDKFPISRPNLTFSTLTVSNMSPEDSSIYLCSGRANYGYTFGSGTRLTVV.

The rearrangement uses TRBV5-1 and TRBJ1-1, with TRBD1 identical over 7 bases. J was trimmed by 1 base and V by 0 bases; bases with no gene match: 15. This CDR3 is 19 amino acids long. In germline, CDR1 is SGHRS, CDR2 YFSETQ. In nucleotides, the CDR3 is TGCGCCAGCAGCTTGGAGTCAACAGGGGCCTGGGGGAAGAACACTGAAGCTTTCTTT. Amino acid sequence: CASSLESTGAWGKNTEAFF.

The rearrangement uses TRBV5-1 and TRBJ1-6; TRBD1 aligns across 8 bases. The CDR3 runs to 16 residues. The ends lost 0 bases at V and 11 bases at J; junction bases unmatched: 10. Germline V lookup: CDR1 SGHRS, CDR2 YFSETQ. This CDR3 is CASSLDPRTGRPPLHF. In DNA, the CDR3 is TGCGCCAGCAGCTTGGACCCTCGGACAGGGCGGCCACCCCTCCACTTT.

The CDR3: CASSAPGTSGSVSYEQYF. CDR3 DNA sequence: TGTGCCAGCAGTGCCCCCGGGACTAGCGGCTCCGTCTCCTACGAGCAGTACTTC. The chain carries TRBV6-1 and TRBJ2-7, with TRBD2 matching 11 bases. CDR1 MNHNS and CDR2 SASEGT come from the germline V gene. The CDR3 covers 18 residues. Trimming cost V 4 bases and J 0 bases; bases outside gene matches: 11.

This clone showed up just a few times. The chain couples TRBV19 to TRBJ1-1; D gene uncertain. The germline V gene has CDR1 LNHDA and CDR2 SQIVND (reference sequence). The CDR3 totals 14 residues. V was clipped by 2 bases and J by 4 bases, with 11 bases between them. The CDR3 bases are TGTGCCAGTAGTATACGCGGGAGGGCCACTGAAGCTTTCTTT. Translated, it gives CASSIRGRATEAFF.

This chain connects TRBV30 to TRBJ2-3, with 7 positions matching TRBD2. The germline gives CDR1 GTSNPN, CDR2 SVGIG (reference sequence). The J segment lost 2 bases and the V segment lost 5 bases, leaving 7 bases of the junction unmatched. CDR3 length: 14 amino acids. The DNA for the CDR3 is TGTGCCTGGCAAAGCGGGACCAACACAGATACGCAGTATTTT. Its translation is CAWQSGTNTDTQYF.

This clone was counted between two and nine times. The chain couples TRBV7-3 to TRBJ1-1, with D possibly being TRBD1 (6 bases). V was shortened by 4 bases and J by 2 bases, with 8 bases between the two germline ends. Germline V gives CDR1 SGHTA, CDR2 FQGTGA. This CDR3 is 13 amino acids long. CDR3 bases: TGTGCCAGCAGCTCGGACAGCAACACTGAAGCTTTCTTT. Its protein is CASSSDSNTEAFF.

This rearrangement joins TRBV7-2 to TRBJ2-1, with 9 bases that match TRBD2. Germline values: CDR1 SGHTA, CDR2 FQGNSA. Trimming at V came to 1 base and at J to 7 bases, leaving 5 bases not matched to a gene. The CDR3 runs to 15 residues. CDR3: CASSLDPSGNNEQFF. In DNA form, the CDR3 reads TGTGCCAGCAGCTTAGACCCTAGCGGGAATAATGAGCAGTTCTTC.

The chain joins TRBV5-4 to TRBJ1-3, with D hard to call. The germline V and J ends were trimmed by 4 bases and 0 bases, with 8 bases remaining between them. CDR1 and CDR2 from the germline V gene are SGHNT and YYREEE (reference sequence). This CDR3 region has 14 residues. The DNA for the CDR3 is TGTGCCAGCAGCCGCGAAAACTCTGGAAACACCATATATTTT. Translating it yields CASSRENSGNTIYF.